These 3 T cell receptor beta chains originate from one sample sequenced in a study of T cell changes during pregnancy in multiple sclerosis. TCRdb's table, derived via immunoSEQ multiplex PCR, lists solely in-frame clones and lacks some. The profile shows about 59,000 clones, about 87% of them singletons. Specimen: peripheral blood, collected in the first trimester of pregnancy. These receptors came from a female donor in good health, enrolled as a control in a pregnancy study.

A word on this clone: Compared with germline, one end of the junction differs, possibly owing to a read error. The V call is TRBV30, the J call TRBJ1-4, with 7 bases lining up with TRBD1. Germline V gene lookup returns CDR1 GTSNPN and CDR2 SVGIG (reference sequence). This CDR3 has 14 residues. Here the CDR3 DNA reads TGTGCCCGGAGCGACGACAGGGTGGGTGAAAAACTGTTTTTT. Protein: CARSDDRVGEKLFF.

The genes are TRBV7-3 and TRBJ1-3; TRBD1 aligns across 7 bases. The CDR3 has 15 residues. Germline CDR1 reads SGHTA; CDR2 reads FQGTGA. The J segment lost 0 bases and the V segment lost 4 bases, leaving 3 bases of the junction unmatched. The CDR3 protein is CASSSGQSSGNTIYF. CDR3 DNA: TGTGCCAGCAGCTCGGGACAGAGCTCTGGAAACACCATATATTTT.

This clone was detected only a few times. This chain uses TRBV30 with TRBJ1-1; D unresolved. CDR3 size: 13 residues. V lost 0 bases and J lost 3, with 8 bases in between. Germline CDR1 is GTSNPN and CDR2 is SVGIG (reference sequence). The CDR3 DNA is TGTGCCTGGAGTGTATTACGGGACACTGAAGCTTTCTTT. Its translation is CAWSVLRDTEAFF.